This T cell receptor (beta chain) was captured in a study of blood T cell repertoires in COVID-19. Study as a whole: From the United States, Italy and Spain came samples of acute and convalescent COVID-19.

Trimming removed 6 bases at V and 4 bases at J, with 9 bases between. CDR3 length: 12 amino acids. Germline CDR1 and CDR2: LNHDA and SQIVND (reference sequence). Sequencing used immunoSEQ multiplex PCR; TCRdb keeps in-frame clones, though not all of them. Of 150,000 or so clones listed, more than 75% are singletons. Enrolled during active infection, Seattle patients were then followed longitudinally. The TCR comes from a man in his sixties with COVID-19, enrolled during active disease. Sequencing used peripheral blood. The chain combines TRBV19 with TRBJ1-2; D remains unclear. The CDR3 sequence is CASRQTIYGYTF. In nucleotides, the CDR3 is TGTGCCAGTAGACAGACGATCTATGGCTACACCTTC.